One sample yielded the 26 T cell receptor beta chains listed below, sequenced in a study of CD8+CD57+ T cells in acquired aplastic anemia. Template material for TCR beta VDJ and CDR3 profiling consisted of genomic DNA. One entry per CDR3 protein results from TCRdb running MiXCR on the reads. This table holds under 200,000 distinct CDR3 sequences, roughly 48% found once. In patients chosen for sequencing, flow cytometry had shown CD8+CD57+ cell expansion. The sample consisted of sorted CD4+, CD8+, or CD8+CD57+ T cells (not recorded which) from PBMCs. Source of these receptors: a human donor with aplastic anemia.

At least ten counts were recorded for this clonotype. V gene TRBV20-1 combines with J gene TRBJ2-2; a possible D gene is TRBD1 (6 bases). This CDR3 region has 15 residues. V lost 3 bases, J lost 2 bases, and 13 bases lay in between. Germline V lookup: CDR1 DFQATT, CDR2 SNEGSKA (reference sequence). Here the CDR3 reads CSASRQDPNTGELFF. In nucleotides, the CDR3 is TGCAGTGCTAGCCGACAGGACCCCAACACCGGGGAGCTGTTTTTT.

Here the CDR3 DNA reads TGTGCCACCAGTGATTTGATGGGGGGGGTAGAGACCCAGTACTTC. It specifies CATSDLMGGVETQYF. This chain links TRBV24-1 with TRBJ2-5; 7 bases are a match to TRBD2. Germline CDR1 is KGHDR and CDR2 is SFDVKD. Trimming cost V 0 bases and J 4 bases; bases outside gene matches: 4. The CDR3 runs to 15 residues.

The gene calls are TRBV18 and TRBJ1-2; 11 nucleotides match TRBD1. Germline CDR1 reads KGHSH; CDR2 reads LQKENI. The CDR3 covers 14 residues. J gave up 3 bases and V 6 bases, and 3 bases lay outside the gene matches. The CDR3 sequence is CASSDRGLDYGYTF. CDR3 DNA: TGTGCCAGCTCGGACAGGGGGCTGGACTATGGCTACACCTTC. Full variable domain (outside the CDR3, taken from reference TRBV18 and TRBJ1-2): NAGVMQNPRHLVRRRGQEARLRCSPMKGHSHVYWYRQLPEEGLKFMVYLQKENIIDESGMPKERFSAEFPKEGPSILRIQQVVRGDSAAYFCASSDRGLDYGYTFGSGTRLTVV.

This clonotype has more than one count but fewer than ten. This rearrangement joins TRBV25-1 to TRBJ2-2, with 10 bases lining up with TRBD2. The germline V gene encodes CDR1 MGHDK and CDR2 SYGVNS. V shed 5 bases, J shed 6 bases, and the junction held 21 bases outside the gene matches. The CDR3 covers 20 residues. Written as DNA, the CDR3 is TGTGCCAGCAGTCCTTCCTCTCTAGAGCGGGGGGGAAGCGCGGCCGGGGAGCTGTTTTTT. It encodes CASSPSSLERGGSAAGELFF.

The gene calls are TRBV7-3 and TRBJ2-3; the match to TRBD2 covers 11 bases. V lost 5 bases and J lost 4; bases outside the gene matches: 5. This CDR3 is built from 15 residues. Per germline, CDR1 SGHTA and CDR2 FQGTGA. The CDR3 sequence: CASSVSGGAADTQYF. The DNA for the CDR3 is TGTGCCAGCAGCGTTAGCGGGGGGGCGGCAGATACGCAGTATTTT.

The rearrangement links TRBV24-1 to TRBJ1-2, with 9 bases lining up with TRBD1. The V and J ends lost 2 bases and 5 bases, in that order; junction bases with no gene match: 5. The CDR3 extends over 15 amino acids. Germline-derived CDR1 and CDR2 are KGHDR and SFDVKD. CDR3 sequence (DNA): TGTGCCACCAGTGATTGGGGCGGGACAGGGTATGGCTACACCTTC. Translation: CATSDWGGTGYGYTF.

The genes are TRBV20-1 and TRBJ2-7; TRBD2 might be the D (5 bases). V dropped 6 bases and J dropped 6 bases, with 24 bases sitting between them. This CDR3 is built from 15 residues. CDR1 and CDR2 from the germline V gene are DFQATT and SNEGSKA (reference sequence). This chain's CDR3 is CSAVSPSRAKVEQYF. CDR3 coding DNA: TGCAGTGCCGTCTCGCCCTCGAGGGCCAAGGTCGAGCAGTACTTC.

This clonotype was detected many times. The V call is TRBV19, the J call TRBJ2-7, with 8 bases aligning to TRBD1. The CDR3 loop spans 13 amino acids. J was trimmed by 4 bases and V by 5 bases; bases with no gene match: 4. The germline V gene encodes CDR1 LNHDA and CDR2 SQIVND (reference sequence). The CDR3 bases are TGTGCCAGTAGTGACCAGGGGGCGTACGAGCAGTACTTC. It translates to CASSDQGAYEQYF. Full variable domain (missing parts from reference TRBV19 and TRBJ2-7): DGGITQSPKYLFRKEGQNVTLSCEQNLNHDAMYWYRQDPGQGLRLIYYSQIVNDFQKGDIAEGYSVSREKKESFPLTVTSAQKNPTAFYLCASSDQGAYEQYFGPGTRLTVT.

Ten or more counts support this clonotype. This rearrangement joins TRBV29-1 to TRBJ2-3, with D possibly TRBD2 on 5 matching bases. The V end lost 6 bases, the J end lost 2 bases, and 6 bases lay between the germline ends. Germline CDR1 is SQVTM and CDR2 is ANQGSEA. The CDR3 runs to 11 residues. CDR3 region: CSVGITDTQYF. CDR3 DNA sequence: TGCAGCGTCGGGATCACAGATACGCAGTATTTT.

This clonotype was seen a handful of times. V usage is TRBV10-1 and J usage is TRBJ2-5; 7 nucleotides line up with TRBD1. Germline values: CDR1 WNHNN, CDR2 SYGVQD (reference sequence). The ends lost 4 bases at V and 1 base at J; junction bases unmatched: 15. This CDR3 is 18 amino acids long. CDR3 amino acids: CASSGLNLGQQIQETQYF. CDR3 nucleotides: TGCGCCAGCAGTGGTCTCAACTTGGGACAGCAAATCCAAGAGACCCAGTACTTC.

For this clonotype: This may arise from a read error, as a much more abundant clone is one base away. The rearrangement links TRBV12-3 or TRBV12-4 to TRBJ1-2; D unclear. The CDR3 loop spans 14 amino acids. The CDR3 DNA reads TGTGCCAGCAGTTTTTCCTCGACTGGCTATGGCTACATCTTC. Its protein product is CASSFSSTGYGYIF.

The rearrangement links TRBV9 to TRBJ1-2; the D is unclear. The CDR3 spans 16 residues. Germline CDR1 is SGDLS and CDR2 is YYNGEE. V was clipped by 0 bases and J by 6 bases, with 18 bases between them. The DNA for the CDR3 is TGTGCCAGCAGCGTAGAGGTAGGGCAACTAGGCGATGGCTACACCTTC. Amino acid sequence: CASSVEVGQLGDGYTF.

This clonotype was recorded at least ten times. The genes are TRBV9 and TRBJ2-1; 7 bases line up with TRBD1. In germline, CDR1 is SGDLS, CDR2 YYNGEE. V shed 0 bases, J shed 3 bases, and the junction held 0 bases outside the gene matches. The CDR3 extends over 14 amino acids. The CDR3 nucleotides read TGTGCCAGCAGCGTAGGACAGGGCTACAATGAGCAGTTCTTC. The encoded protein is CASSVGQGYNEQFF.

The gene calls are TRBV10-3 and TRBJ1-1, with 7 bases identical to TRBD1. The CDR3 has 13 residues. Trimming took 6 bases from V and 2 from J; bases not matched to a gene: 3. Per the germline V gene, CDR1 is ENHRY and CDR2 is SYGVKD. The chain's CDR3 is CAIRTGINTEAFF. The CDR3 region has the DNA TGTGCCATCAGGACAGGGATAAACACTGAAGCTTTCTTT.

As for this clonotype: The germline gene is not matched at one end of the junction; a read error may be the cause. The chain joins TRBV7-3 to TRBJ1-1; weak D call: TRBD1 (6 bases). Per germline, CDR1 SGHTA and CDR2 FQGTGA. The CDR3 consists of 13 residues. As DNA, the CDR3 is TGTGCCAGCAGACAAACAGGGAACACTGAGGCTTTCTTT. This sequence encodes CASRQTGNTEAFF.

About this clonotype: This may stem from a read error, because a much larger clone lies one nucleotide away. The rearrangement joins TRBV27 to TRBJ1-6; D not resolved. Germline V CDR1 and CDR2: MNHEY, SMNVEV (reference sequence). The CDR3 sequence is 13 residues long. CDR3 DNA sequence: TGTGCCAGCAGTGTGTCCGAGAATTCACCCTTCCACTTT. Residues: CASSVSENSPFHF.

The chain employs TRBV10-3 and TRBJ2-7; 8 bases line up with TRBD1. CDR3 length: 17 residues. The trim removed 2 bases at V and 6 bases at J, leaving 15 bases unmatched. CDR1 and CDR2 from the germline V gene are ENHRY and SYGVKD. Here the CDR3 reads CAISETLTGQGSIEQYF. The CDR3 nucleotides are TGTGCCATCAGTGAGACACTAACCGGACAGGGCTCGATCGAGCAGTACTTC.

The sample holds a few counts of this clonotype. The rearrangement joins TRBV3-1 to TRBJ2-2; the D gene is possibly TRBD1 (5 bases). Looked up from germline, CDR1 is LGHDT and CDR2 is YNNKEL (reference sequence). The CDR3 has 15 amino acids. Trimming left V 4 bases short and J 4 bases short, with 13 bases between. CDR3 in DNA: TGTGCCAGCAGCCCCTCGCTAGGGGTCACCGGGGAGCTGTTTTTT. Translated: CASSPSLGVTGELFF.

This clonotype was detected many times. The V and J genes are TRBV20-1 and TRBJ2-3; D might be TRBD1 (5 bases). This CDR3 contains 14 residues. The germline V gene has CDR1 DFQATT and CDR2 SNEGSKA (reference sequence). Trimming shortened V by 2 bases and J by 4 bases, and 13 bases separated the two germline ends. CDR3 sequence reads: CSARLTGRSDTQYF. The CDR3 region has the DNA TGCAGTGCTAGATTAACAGGTCGTTCAGATACGCAGTATTTT.

CDR3 region: CASRMGTAEKLFF. Written as DNA, the CDR3 is TGTGCCAGCAGGATGGGGACAGCTGAAAAACTGTTTTTT. The chain couples TRBV6-1 to TRBJ1-4; 7 bases align to TRBD1. The CDR3 is 13 amino acids. The V gene's germline CDR1 is MNHNS and CDR2 SASEGT. V lost 6 bases, J lost 7 bases, and 5 bases stayed unmatched.

This clonotype was recorded many times. The chain carries TRBV12-3 or TRBV12-4 and TRBJ2-7; D is perhaps TRBD1 or TRBD2 (5 bases each). There are 16 residues in the CDR3. Trimming removed 4 bases at V and 1 base at J, with 17 bases between. This chain's CDR3 is CASSSPRDHLSYEQYF. CDR3 DNA sequence: TGTGCCAGCAGTTCCCCCCGGGACCACTTATCCTACGAGCAGTACTTC.

Details on this clonotype: A much larger clone sits a single nucleotide away, making a read error possible. V is TRBV2 and J is TRBJ2-7; D is undetermined. The CDR3 is 13 amino acids. Germline CDR1 is SNHLY and CDR2 is FYNNEI. The CDR3 loop reads CASSFRQSYEQCF. CDR3 DNA: TGTGCCAGCAGTTTTCGCCAGTCTTACGAGCAGTGCTTC.

This clonotype has a handful of counts. V gene TRBV7-2 combines with J gene TRBJ2-2, with D possibly TRBD2 on 6 matching bases. V lost 5 bases, J lost 7 bases, and 11 bases lay in between. Germline CDR1 SGHTA, CDR2 FQGNSA. The length of the CDR3 is 13 residues. DNA for the CDR3: TGTGCCAGCAGCCCCGGGACTGGCGGGGAGCTGTTTTTT. Amino acid sequence: CASSPGTGGELFF.

As for this clonotype: Compared with germline, one end of the junction differs, possibly owing to a read error. This chain connects TRBV6-1 to TRBJ1-5; 7 nucleotides agree with TRBD1. The CDR3 runs 15 residues. CDR1 is MNHNS and CDR2 is SASEGT in the germline V gene. In DNA form, the CDR3 reads TGTGCCAGCAGTCCGACAGGGTATAGCAATCAGCCCCAGCATTTC. Translation: CASSPTGYSNQPQHF.

This clonotype was observed many times. The chain recombines TRBV9 with TRBJ2-1; 10 positions match TRBD1. V shed 3 bases and J 4 bases; nucleotides not matched to a gene: 7. The CDR3 loop spans 16 amino acids. Germline CDR1 and CDR2: SGDLS and YYNGEE. CDR3 region: CASSALGDRGYNEQFF. CDR3 nucleotides: TGTGCCAGCAGCGCCCTAGGGGACAGGGGTTACAATGAGCAGTTCTTC.

A note on this clonotype: One junction end disagrees with the germline gene, perhaps due to a read error. The J gene is TRBJ2-5, the V gene TRBV29-1, with 9 bases aligning to TRBD1. This CDR3 spans 12 amino acids. Germline V gene data show CDR1 as SQVTM and CDR2 as ANQGSEA. In DNA, the CDR3 is TGTGCCAGCAGCTTAGGGACAGGGCGACCGTTCTTC. It encodes CASSLGTGRPFF.